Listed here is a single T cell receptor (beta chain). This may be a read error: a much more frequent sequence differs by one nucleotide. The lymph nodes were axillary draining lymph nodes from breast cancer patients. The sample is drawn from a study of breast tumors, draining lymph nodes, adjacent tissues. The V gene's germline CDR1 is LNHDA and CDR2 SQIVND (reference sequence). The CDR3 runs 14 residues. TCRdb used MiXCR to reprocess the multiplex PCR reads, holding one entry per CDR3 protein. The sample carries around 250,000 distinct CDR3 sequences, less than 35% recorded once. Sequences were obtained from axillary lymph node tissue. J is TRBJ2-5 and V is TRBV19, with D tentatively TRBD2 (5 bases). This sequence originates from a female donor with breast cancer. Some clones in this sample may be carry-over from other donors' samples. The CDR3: CASSTPGVQGTQYF. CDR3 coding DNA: TGTGCCAGTAGTACTCCCGGGGTCCAAGGGACCCAGTACTTC.